The subject of this entry is one T cell receptor beta chain. The entry originates in a study of blood T cell repertoires in COVID-19. For the study at large: Sources were T cells, B-cell-depleted T cells, or PBMCs; the material itself was cDNA or gDNA.

Per the original data handling: How many nucleated cells were present was estimated from reference gene primer amplification. TCRdb's table, derived via immunoSEQ multiplex PCR, lists solely in-frame clones and lacks some. The V and J calls and clone size are taken from that table; D and trimming were inferred from the DNA. The sample includes under 60,000 clones, about 76% of them seen just once. The specimen was peripheral blood. The origin of this receptor is a human donor with active or convalescent COVID-19. The donor label of this sample is uncertain.

The CDR3 here is CASSRELGNEKLFF. CDR3 nucleotide sequence: TGCGCCAGCAGCCGAGAACTAGGGAATGAAAAACTGTTTTTT. The chain is built from TRBV5-1 and TRBJ1-4, with unresolved D. The germline gives CDR1 SGHRS, CDR2 YFSETQ. The V end lost 4 bases, the J end lost 5 bases, and 12 bases lay between the germline ends. CDR3 length equals 14 residues.